This TCR beta chain was found in a study of memory CD4+ T cells and cytomegalovirus serostatus. About the study: This sample comes from healthy Belgian adults, fewer than ten CMV seropositive, 24 seronegative.

Clones were read by immunoSEQ multiplex PCR, and TCRdb kept only the in-frame ones, dropping some. The sample lists 35,000 to 50,000 clones; over 60% were seen once. V lost 7 bases, J lost 5 bases, and 17 bases lay in between. The CDR3 has 14 amino acids. CDR1 is MNHNY and CDR2 is SVGAGI in the germline V gene (reference sequence). Single viable CD3+CD4+CD8-CD45RO+ cells were sorted as the memory CD4+ T cells. Overall study results and limits: CMV serostatus prediction reached median AUC about 0.95, or 0.9 with US-trained model. Of roughly 180 reported CMV TCRbeta sequences, 65 to 85 were found in memory CD4+ repertoires. Suggested: most of the CMV-linked TCR signature lies in CD4+ memory cells.

In the case of this clone: The antigen is not known.

This clonotype was sampled from an adult in good health and CMV-seronegative. The V and J genes are TRBV6-6 and TRBJ2-5; no reliable D call. Sequencing was done on a sample of memory CD4+ T cells from blood. DNA of the CDR3: TGTGCCAGCAATCCCCTACAAGTTGGTGAGACCCAGTACTTC. Protein sequence: CASNPLQVGETQYF.